A single sample is the source of the 8 T cell receptor gamma chains below, sequenced in a study of Vδ1+ human thymocytes. Study-level results: Highly polyclonal TRG and TRD repertoires with Gaussian CDR3 length distributions appeared in thymus.

RNA was extracted from the cells and then reverse transcribed. The CDR3 regions were amplified by multiplex PCR from V-gene primers to a constant-region primer. TCRdb re-called clones from the multiplex PCR reads via CATT. The repertoire holds 25,000 to 35,000 gamma-chain clones, with over 15% as singletons. Antigen specificity for these receptors is unknown. Sample: Vdelta1+ gamma-delta thymocytes from the thymus. Subset given: FACS-sorted CD3+ TCRalphabeta- TCRVdelta1+ TCRVdelta2- thymocytes. These receptor sequences come from a boy under two years old who had congenital heart surgery.

This clone was seen only a few times. Possible read error: a much larger clone is one base away. Other DNA sequences from this sample encode an identical CDR3 as well. This chain links TRGV5 with TRGJ1 or TRGJ2. After removal of 0 bases from V and 3 bases from J, the junction contained 5 bases not matched to a gene. Germline V gene lookup returns CDR1 VINAFY and CDR2 YDVSNSKD. The CDR3 covers 14 residues. The CDR3 coding sequence is TGTGCCACCTGGGACAGGCCGACTTATTATAAGAAACTCTTT. This encodes CATWDRPTYYKKLF.

Notes on this clone: The same CDR3 can be traced to other DNA sequences in this sample. This chain uses TRGV4 with TRGJ1 or TRGJ2. The germline V gene has CDR1 EGSTGY and CDR2 YDSYTSSV. This CDR3 has 9 residues. The junction had 4 bases not matched to a gene; V was cut back by 5 bases and J by 12 bases. For the CDR3, the DNA is TGTGCCACCTGGGGGGGGAAACTCTTT. Translated, it gives CATWGGKLF.

Relative to its sample, this clone is medium-sized (0.01 to 0.1%). This rearrangement joins TRGV9 to TRGJ1 or TRGJ2. Per the germline V gene, CDR1 is GITISATS and CDR2 is ISYDGTV (reference sequence). V trimming: 0 bases; J trimming: 2 bases; junction bases outside the gene matches: 4. This CDR3 comprises 14 residues. The CDR3 here is CALWEVRDYYKKLF. CDR3 coding DNA: TGTGCCTTGTGGGAGGTGCGGGATTATTATAAGAAACTCTTT.

By frequency in the sample, this clone is medium-sized. The sample contains more than one DNA sequence encoding this CDR3. The gene calls are TRGV5 and TRGJ1 or TRGJ2. The CDR3 is made up of 11 amino acids. V shed 0 bases and J 9 bases; nucleotides not matched to a gene: 2. Germline loops: CDR1 VINAFY, CDR2 YDVSNSKD. CDR3 sequence: CATWDRLKKLF. In nucleotides, the CDR3 is TGTGCCACCTGGGACAGGCTTAAGAAACTCTTT.

A remark on this clone: A single base separates this from a much larger clone, so it may be a read error. V gene TRGV5 combines with J gene TRGJ1 or TRGJ2. Looked up from germline, CDR1 is VINAFY and CDR2 is YDVSNSKD. The CDR3 loop spans 13 amino acids. The V gene end was trimmed by 5 bases and the J gene end by 2 bases; junction bases not matched to a gene: 6. This CDR3 is CATWVGDYYKKLF. The CDR3 DNA reads TGTGCCACCTGGGTCGGGGATTATTATAAGAAACTCTTT.

The chain combines TRGV4 with TRGJ1 or TRGJ2. The V gene end was trimmed by 10 bases and the J gene end by 12 bases; junction bases not matched to a gene: 9. The CDR3 runs 9 residues. CDR1 EGSTGY and CDR2 YDSYTSSV come from the germline V gene. CDR3 in amino acids: CATRERKLF. The CDR3 DNA is TGTGCCACAAGGGAGAGGAAACTCTTT.

Only a few counts were recorded for this clone. The rearrangement uses TRGV3 and TRGJP2. Germline CDR1 is VTNTFY and CDR2 is YDVSTARD (reference sequence). V shed 3 bases and J 6 bases; nucleotides not matched to a gene: 7. The CDR3 covers 14 residues. CDR3 sequence (DNA): TGTGCCACCTGGGACCGGGAAGGTGATTGGATCAAGACGTTT. Protein sequence: CATWDREGDWIKTF.

This clone was found a few times. A much larger clone sits a single nucleotide away, making a read error possible. The V gene is TRGV4, the J gene TRGJ1 or TRGJ2. With V trimmed by 4 bases and J by 2 bases, 5 bases remained unmatched. Germline V gives CDR1 EGSTGY, CDR2 YDSYTSSV. This CDR3 comprises 13 residues. The CDR3 DNA is TGTGCCACCTGGGACAAGCATTATTATAAGAAACTCTTT. It translates to CATWDKHYYKKLF.